This T cell receptor beta chain was recovered during a study of T cell responses to AZD1222 COVID-19 vaccine. Study results and caveats: The peak T cell response came first, and repertoires were sampled only after it.

TCRdb's table, derived via immunoSEQ multiplex PCR, lists solely in-frame clones and lacks some. This sample has 150,000 to 200,000 clones, with more than 70% found just once. V was cut by 2 bases and J by 0 bases, with 4 bases left in between. This CDR3 has 13 residues. A remark on this clone: Its antigen remains unknown.

The chain joins TRBV12-3 or TRBV12-4 to TRBJ1-1, with D hard to call. Specimen: peripheral blood, collected 28 days after the second AZD1222 dose. The receptor's source is an adult who received the AZD1222 COVID-19 vaccine. DNA for the CDR3: TGTGCCAGCAGTTTAAATTTGAACACTGAAGCTTTCTTT. It specifies CASSLNLNTEAFF.